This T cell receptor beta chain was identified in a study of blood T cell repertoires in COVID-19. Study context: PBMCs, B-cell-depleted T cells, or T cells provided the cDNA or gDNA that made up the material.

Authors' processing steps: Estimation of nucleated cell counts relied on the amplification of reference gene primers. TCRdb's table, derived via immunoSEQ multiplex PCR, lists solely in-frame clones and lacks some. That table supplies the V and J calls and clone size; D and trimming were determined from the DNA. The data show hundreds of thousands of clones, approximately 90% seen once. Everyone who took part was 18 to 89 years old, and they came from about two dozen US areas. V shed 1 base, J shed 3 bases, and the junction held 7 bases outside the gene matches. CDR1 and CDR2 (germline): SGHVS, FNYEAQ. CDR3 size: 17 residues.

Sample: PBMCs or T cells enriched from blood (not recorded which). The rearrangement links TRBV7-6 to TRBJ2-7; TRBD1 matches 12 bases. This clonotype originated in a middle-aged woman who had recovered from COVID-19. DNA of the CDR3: TGTGCCAGCAGCTTAGATCCCGGGACAGGGGGCTTCTACGAGCAGTACTTC. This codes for CASSLDPGTGGFYEQYF.